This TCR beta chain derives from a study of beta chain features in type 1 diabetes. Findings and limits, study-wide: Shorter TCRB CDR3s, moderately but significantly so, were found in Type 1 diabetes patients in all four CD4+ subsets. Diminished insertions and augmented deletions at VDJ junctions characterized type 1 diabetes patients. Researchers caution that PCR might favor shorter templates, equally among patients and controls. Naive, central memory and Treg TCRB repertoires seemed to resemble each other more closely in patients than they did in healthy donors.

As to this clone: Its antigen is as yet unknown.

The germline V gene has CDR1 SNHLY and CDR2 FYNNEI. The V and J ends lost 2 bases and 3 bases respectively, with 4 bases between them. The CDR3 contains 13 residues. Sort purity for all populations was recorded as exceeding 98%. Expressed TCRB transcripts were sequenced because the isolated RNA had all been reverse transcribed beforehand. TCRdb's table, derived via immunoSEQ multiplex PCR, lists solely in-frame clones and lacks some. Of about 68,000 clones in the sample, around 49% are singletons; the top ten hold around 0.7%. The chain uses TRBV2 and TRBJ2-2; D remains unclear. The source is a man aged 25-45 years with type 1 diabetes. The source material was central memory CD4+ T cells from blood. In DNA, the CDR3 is TGTGCCAGCAGTGAACAGTACACCGGGGAGCTGTTTTTT. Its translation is CASSEQYTGELFF.